Here is one T cell receptor beta chain with its context. As to treatment: 19 received Ad26.COV2.S at low or high dose, single or two shots; 5 received placebo; per-sample allocation not given. Collection of the samples took place on day 63 after the first injection of vaccine or placebo. Expression of Wuhan-strain SARS-CoV-2 spike came from the Ad26 vector that formed the vaccine. Sequencing was performed with immunoSEQ multiplex PCR; in TCRdb, only in-frame clones are kept and a portion is missing. The data contain 350,000 to 450,000 clones, 80% to 95% of them singletons. The record originates from a study of Ad26.COV2.S vaccination and SARS-CoV-2 variants. Germline-derived CDR1 and CDR2 are MDHEN and SYDVKM. This CDR3 comprises 14 residues. The V gene end was trimmed by 7 bases and the J gene end by 4 bases; junction bases not matched to a gene: 4.

This sequence joins TRBV28 and TRBJ2-2; 9 bases are a match to TRBD1. This material consisted of peripheral blood, taken in a trial of Ad26.COV2.S vaccine versus placebo. This receptor was obtained from a person aged 18-60 years who received the Ad26.COV2.S COVID-19 vaccine or a placebo. CDR3 amino acids: CASKRTGATGELFF. In nucleotides, the CDR3 is TGTGCCAGCAAAAGGACAGGGGCCACCGGGGAGCTGTTTTTT.